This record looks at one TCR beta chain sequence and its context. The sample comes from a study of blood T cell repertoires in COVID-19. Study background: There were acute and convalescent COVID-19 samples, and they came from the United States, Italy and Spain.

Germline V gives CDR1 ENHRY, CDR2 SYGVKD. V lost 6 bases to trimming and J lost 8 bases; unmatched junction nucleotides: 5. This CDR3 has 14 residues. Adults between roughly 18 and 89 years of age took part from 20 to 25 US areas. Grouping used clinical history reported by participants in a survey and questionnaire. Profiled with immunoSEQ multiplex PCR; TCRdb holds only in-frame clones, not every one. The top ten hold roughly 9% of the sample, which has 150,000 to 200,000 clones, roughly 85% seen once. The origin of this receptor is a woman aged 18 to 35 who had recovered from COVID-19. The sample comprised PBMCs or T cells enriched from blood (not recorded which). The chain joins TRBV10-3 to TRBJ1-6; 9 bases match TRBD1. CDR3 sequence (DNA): TGTGCCATCAGGACAGGGGGAGATGATTCACCCCTCCACTTT. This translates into CAIRTGGDDSPLHF.